This TCR beta chain emerged from a study of blood T cell repertoires in COVID-19. Method: immunoSEQ multiplex PCR; TCRdb's copy keeps in-frame clones and lacks some. This sample has approximately 14,000 clones; 70% to 90% occur once, and the top ten carry about 2.2%. This CDR3 has 13 residues. The ends were cut back, 2 bases at V and 5 bases at J, with 10 bases in the middle. The germline gives CDR1 MGHRA, CDR2 YSYEKL. This receptor was taken from a woman aged 70 to 79 in a cohort sampled during active or convalescent COVID-19. Sequencing used peripheral blood. The V and J genes are TRBV4-1 and TRBJ2-7, with D possibly TRBD2 on 7 matching bases. CDR3 region: CASSQKGGDEQYF. The CDR3 DNA is TGCGCCAGCAGCCAAAAGGGGGGGGACGAGCAGTACTTC.